The next 28 T cell receptor beta chains were all read from a single sample in a study of identical twins. One entry per CDR3 protein, called by TCRdb with MiXCR from the 5' RACE reads. The sample shows under 800,000 distinct CDR3 sequences, approximately 21% of them seen only once. The sample was also reused in another study, on T cells expressing NK-cell markers.

Sample: PBMCs. Receptors were obtained from a woman under 30 in good health.

This clonotype was seen a few times. This chain links TRBV12-3 or TRBV12-4 with TRBJ2-5, with unresolved D. The CDR3 is made up of 12 amino acids. Trimming cost V 5 bases and J 5 bases, with 9 bases left between them. The CDR3 region has the DNA TGTGCCAGCAGTACCCAAAGGGAGACCCAGTACTTC. It specifies CASSTQRETQYF.

The genes are TRBV18 and TRBJ1-1; weak D call: TRBD1 (5 bases). The CDR3 is 16 residues long. Trimming cost V 5 bases and J 1 base, with 17 bases left between them. Germline V gives CDR1 KGHSH, CDR2 LQKENI. CDR3 DNA: TGTGCCAGCTCAATGGGTCCGGCGGGGGGGAACACTGAAGCTTTCTTT. This codes for CASSMGPAGGNTEAFF.

This clonotype came up a few times. In DNA form, the CDR3 reads TGTGCCAGCAGCTTAGGCAGGAGCGGGGTTGGCACCGGGGAGCTGTTTTTT. This codes for CASSLGRSGVGTGELFF. The chain is built from TRBV7-2 and TRBJ2-2; 7 positions agree with TRBD2. This CDR3 has 17 residues. V lost 1 base and J lost 4; bases outside the gene matches: 9. The V gene's germline CDR1 is SGHTA and CDR2 FQGNSA.

This chain uses TRBV6-5 with TRBJ2-4; perhaps TRBD1 as D (6 bases). V was shortened by 3 bases and J by 8 bases, with 17 bases between the two germline ends. In germline, CDR1 is MNHEY, CDR2 SVGAGI. CDR3 length: 15 residues. The CDR3 here is CASSYVGDKGDIQYF. CDR3 DNA: TGTGCCAGCAGTTATGTCGGGGACAAAGGCGACATTCAGTACTTC.

This clonotype was detected a few times. This chain connects TRBV20-1 to TRBJ2-3; 9 positions match TRBD1. Looked up from germline, CDR1 is DFQATT and CDR2 is SNEGSKA (reference sequence). The V segment lost 1 base and the J segment 5 bases; nucleotides outside the gene matches: 7. The CDR3 sequence is 15 residues long. CDR3 sequence (DNA): TGCAGTGCTAGAGCGCACAGGGGGCCTGGAGATACGCAGTATTTT. Its translation: CSARAHRGPGDTQYF.

The chain uses TRBV20-1 and TRBJ2-7; 10 bases match TRBD1. Trimming took 0 bases from V and 4 from J; bases not matched to a gene: 6. The V gene's germline CDR1 is DFQATT and CDR2 SNEGSKA (reference sequence). There are 15 residues in the CDR3. The CDR3 bases are TGCAGTGCTAGAGATCCCGACAGGGGGCAATACGAGCAGTACTTC. Translation: CSARDPDRGQYEQYF.

The rearrangement uses TRBV29-1 and TRBJ2-1, with D maybe TRBD2 (5 bases). V gave up 7 bases and J gave up 7 bases, with 14 bases separating them. Germline-derived CDR1 and CDR2 are SQVTM and ANQGSEA. This CDR3 has 12 residues. CDR3: CSGGEGPNEQFF. For the CDR3, the DNA is TGCAGCGGGGGAGAAGGGCCGAATGAGCAGTTCTTC.

This clonotype was observed a handful of times. The gene calls are TRBV5-1 and TRBJ2-7, with D possibly matching TRBD2 (6 bases). The CDR3 totals 12 residues. Trimming took off 4 bases at V and 6 bases at J, with 11 bases between the two ends. Germline V gene sequence: CDR1 SGHRS, CDR2 YFSETQ. This chain's CDR3 is CASSTPGGEQYF. The CDR3 DNA reads TGCGCCAGCAGCACACCCGGGGGCGAGCAGTACTTC.

This clonotype was observed once. This chain links TRBV20-1 with TRBJ1-1; TRBD1 agrees at 7 bases. The J segment lost 5 bases and the V segment lost 5 bases, leaving 11 bases of the junction unmatched. Germline CDR1 is DFQATT and CDR2 is SNEGSKA (reference sequence). This CDR3 contains 14 residues. The DNA of the CDR3 is TGCAGTGCTGCCCGGACAGGTCAAAGTACTGAAGCTTTCTTT. It specifies CSAARTGQSTEAFF.

This sequence joins TRBV11-2 and TRBJ2-3; tentatively, D is TRBD1 or TRBD2 (6 bases each). The germline CDR1 and CDR2 sequences are SGHAT and FQNNGV. Trimming removed 1 base from V and 0 bases from J, with 14 bases in between. The CDR3 sequence is 17 residues long. CDR3 loop: CASSLGIQGGSTDTQYF. In DNA, the CDR3 is TGTGCCAGCAGCTTAGGGATTCAAGGGGGGAGCACAGATACGCAGTATTTT.

This clonotype was counted a few times. The chain carries TRBV5-1 and TRBJ2-7, with D perhaps matching TRBD2 (5 bases). Per the germline V gene, CDR1 is SGHRS and CDR2 is YFSETQ. This CDR3 contains 12 residues. V was cut by 0 bases and J by 6 bases, with 7 bases left in between. CDR3 region: CASSLDEGEQYF. The CDR3 coding sequence is TGCGCCAGCAGCTTGGATGAGGGCGAGCAGTACTTC.

This clonotype was observed a handful of times. This chain connects TRBV11-1 to TRBJ2-1; 15 nucleotides agree with TRBD2. CDR3 length equals 18 residues. Germline CDR1 is SGHAT and CDR2 is FQDESV (reference sequence). The trim removed 5 bases at V and 3 bases at J, leaving 8 bases unmatched. The CDR3 is CASSRTGTSGRNYNEQFF. In DNA, the CDR3 is TGTGCCAGCAGCCGCACCGGGACTAGCGGGAGGAACTACAATGAGCAGTTCTTC.

This clonotype was seen once. The chain has TRBV20-1 and TRBJ1-2; D is possibly TRBD1 (6 bases). Between the trimmed V and J ends, which lost 0 bases and 4 bases, there was a span of 18 bases. Germline CDR1 is DFQATT and CDR2 is SNEGSKA (reference sequence). This CDR3 is 16 amino acids long. This CDR3 reads CSARDMGLGGTYGYTF. DNA of the CDR3: TGCAGTGCTAGAGACATGGGACTAGGGGGGACCTATGGCTACACCTTC.

The count of this clonotype is one. The rearrangement uses TRBV11-1 and TRBJ1-4; D remains ambiguous. CDR3 length: 11 residues. Between the trimmed V and J ends, which lost 5 bases and 6 bases, there was a span of 4 bases. Germline V CDR1 and CDR2: SGHAT, FQDESV (reference sequence). DNA for the CDR3: TGTGCCAGCAGCATAGATGAAAAACTGTTTTTT. Its translation is CASSIDEKLFF.

This clonotype was seen only a few times. The J gene is TRBJ2-6, the V gene TRBV12-3 or TRBV12-4; D is possibly TRBD1 (5 bases). The CDR3 runs to 15 residues. V was clipped by 5 bases and J by 2 bases, with 10 bases between them. This chain's CDR3 is CASSPNRPGANVLTF. CDR3 in DNA: TGTGCCAGCAGTCCCAACAGGCCTGGGGCCAACGTCCTGACTTTC.

This clonotype turned up a few times. The chain links TRBV12-3 or TRBV12-4 to TRBJ2-7, with 9 bases matching TRBD1. Trimming at V came to 10 bases and at J to 4 bases, leaving 14 bases not matched to a gene. This CDR3 has 15 residues. The CDR3 region has the DNA TGTGCCATCCTAGGTGCCGGGACAGGGTATTACGAGCAGTACTTC. It specifies CAILGAGTGYYEQYF.

The chain is built from TRBV10-3 and TRBJ1-1; TRBD1 agrees at 8 bases. Trimming cost V 5 bases and J 5 bases; bases outside gene matches: 7. The CDR3 spans 14 residues. The germline V gene encodes CDR1 ENHRY and CDR2 SYGVKD. The CDR3 DNA is TGTGCCATCAGTTATCCAGGGGGCTTTACTGAAGCTTTCTTT. This codes for CAISYPGGFTEAFF.

This chain links TRBV20-1 with TRBJ2-5; D ambiguous. The length of the CDR3 is 16 residues. V lost 2 bases and J lost 4, with 20 bases in between. Germline loops: CDR1 DFQATT, CDR2 SNEGSKA (reference sequence). The DNA of the CDR3 is TGCAGTGCTAGATATCATAGGGCCGGGCGGTCAGAGACCCAGTACTTC. It codes for CSARYHRAGRSETQYF.

This clonotype was seen repeatedly, ten times or more. V is TRBV29-1 and J is TRBJ2-7; 8 nucleotides agree with TRBD1. Trimming took 4 bases from V and 2 from J; bases not matched to a gene: 7. This CDR3 is 14 amino acids long. Per germline, CDR1 SQVTM and CDR2 ANQGSEA. CDR3 sequence (DNA): TGCAGCGTTGTTCTCGGACAGGGTACCTACGAGCAGTACTTC. It encodes CSVVLGQGTYEQYF.

This clonotype was seen a few times. The rearrangement links TRBV7-2 to TRBJ1-6; TRBD1 agrees at 9 bases. This CDR3 is 17 amino acids long. Germline CDR1 reads SGHTA; CDR2 reads FQGNSA. Unmatched junction bases numbered 9, after V lost 5 bases and J lost 4 bases. The CDR3 DNA sequence: TGTGCCAGCAGCCGATACAGGGGGCCAATTTATAATTCACCCCTCCACTTT. Amino acids: CASSRYRGPIYNSPLHF.

The genes are TRBV4-3 and TRBJ2-1; 14 bases match TRBD2. Germline trimming cut 0 bases from V and 0 bases from J; bases unmatched to any gene: 4. CDR3 length: 19 amino acids. Looked up from germline, CDR1 is LGHNA and CDR2 is YSLEER. This chain's CDR3 is CASSQEGLAGVSSYNEQFF. The CDR3 nucleotides are TGCGCCAGCAGCCAAGAGGGACTAGCGGGAGTTAGCTCCTACAATGAGCAGTTCTTC.

This clonotype showed up just a few times. V usage is TRBV20-1 and J usage is TRBJ2-7; 12 positions agree with TRBD2. Germline V gene data show CDR1 as DFQATT and CDR2 as SNEGSKA (reference sequence). Losses at the gene ends were 3 bases for V and 1 base for J; bases not matched to a gene: 7. The CDR3 covers 16 residues. The CDR3 DNA reads TGCAGTGCTAGTTTGACTAGCGGGAGTGGGTCCTACGAGCAGTACTTC. Translated, it gives CSASLTSGSGSYEQYF.

This sequence joins TRBV7-9 and TRBJ2-5, with a possible D match to TRBD2 (5 bases). Germline V lookup: CDR1 SEHNR, CDR2 FQNEAQ (reference sequence). CDR3 size: 14 residues. The V end was cut by 5 bases, the J end by 5 bases, with 15 bases between. CDR3 nucleotides: TGTGCCAGCAGCCCGAGCGGATATGGGGAGACCCAGTACTTC. It encodes CASSPSGYGETQYF. Full variable domain (outside the CDR3, taken from reference TRBV7-9 and TRBJ2-5): DTGVSQNPRHKITKRGQNVTFRCDPISEHNRLYWYRQTLGQGPEFLTYFQNEAQLEKSRLLSDRFSAERPKGSFSTLEIQRTEQGDSAMYLCASSPSGYGETQYFGPGTRLLVL.

This rearrangement joins TRBV20-1 to TRBJ2-1; D is perhaps TRBD2 (5 bases). The CDR3 covers 15 residues. Trimming pared 1 base from V and 9 bases from J, leaving 19 bases between. Looked up from germline, CDR1 is DFQATT and CDR2 is SNEGSKA (reference sequence). The CDR3 is CSARALAVGPLEQFF. The CDR3 DNA is TGCAGTGCTAGAGCCCTAGCTGTAGGGCCACTTGAGCAGTTCTTC.

Remarks on this clonotype: One end of the junction is discordant with germline, which a read error may explain. The genes are TRBV25-1 and TRBJ1-1, with a tentative D call TRBD1 (5 bases). Germline V CDR1 and CDR2: MGHDK, SYGVNS. This CDR3 contains 11 residues. Here the CDR3 DNA reads TGTGCCAGCAGCGATCGAGGAATAGGGACTTTT. It translates to CASSDRGIGTF.

This clonotype was observed many times. The gene calls are TRBV20-1 and TRBJ2-3; D not certain. The germline CDR1 and CDR2 sequences are DFQATT and SNEGSKA (reference sequence). Trimming stripped 1 base from V and 0 bases from J, with 11 bases between. CDR3 length: 15 amino acids. This CDR3 reads CSARVLGGSTDTQYF. As DNA, the CDR3 is TGCAGTGCTAGAGTCCTTGGTGGGAGCACAGATACGCAGTATTTT.

The chain links TRBV7-8 to TRBJ1-2; D is perhaps TRBD1 (5 bases). The germline gives CDR1 SGHVS, CDR2 FQNEAQ. V lost 8 bases and J 4 bases, leaving 20 bases between the germline ends. CDR3 size: 15 residues. CDR3 DNA sequence: TGTGCCAGCCAGGGCGGACGGGGAGGAGTCTATGGCTACACCTTC. This translates into CASQGGRGGVYGYTF.

This rearrangement joins TRBV12-3 or TRBV12-4 to TRBJ1-6; D ambiguous. V lost 5 bases and J 10 bases, leaving 12 bases between the germline ends. The CDR3 spans 13 residues. The CDR3 protein is CASSARAKSPLHF. DNA for the CDR3: TGTGCCAGCAGTGCGAGGGCTAAGTCACCCCTCCACTTT.